One sample yielded the 30 T cell receptor beta chains listed below, sequenced in a study of early T cells in non-severe SARS-CoV-2 infection. TCRdb reprocessed the 5' RACE reads via MiXCR and lists one record per CDR3 protein. This sample yields 90,000 to 130,000 distinct CDR3 sequences, of which 10% to 15% are seen a single time; less than 4.5% belongs to the top ten. The source was whole blood, collected at baseline. The receptors come from an adult who was a healthcare worker with PCR-confirmed SARS-CoV-2 infection or an uninfected control (not recorded which).

There are a few counts of this clonotype. The chain's CDR3 is CASSFSQGGNNTEAFF. The CDR3 nucleotides are TGTGCCAGCAGCTTCAGCCAGGGGGGCAATAACACTGAAGCTTTCTTT. The V and J genes are TRBV5-5 and TRBJ1-1; 7 bases agree with TRBD1. Germline CDR1 and CDR2: SGHKS and YYEKEE (reference sequence). V was pared by 2 bases and J by 2 bases, with 9 bases of the junction left unmatched. This CDR3 is built from 16 residues.

The chain employs TRBV4-2 and TRBJ2-7; 7 positions match TRBD2. This CDR3 has 14 residues. Looked up from germline, CDR1 is LGHNA and CDR2 is YNFKEQ. V trimming: 6 bases; J trimming: 1 base; junction bases outside the gene matches: 6. This CDR3 reads CASSRGRESYEQYF. The CDR3, as DNA: TGTGCCAGCAGTCGAGGGAGGGAATCCTACGAGCAGTACTTC.

The chain combines TRBV7-9 with TRBJ2-7; D perhaps matches TRBD1 (6 bases). Germline assignment: CDR1 SEHNR and CDR2 FQNEAQ (reference sequence). V shed 0 bases and J shed 3 bases, with 12 bases lying between them. The CDR3 totals 15 residues. The CDR3 region has the DNA TGTGCCAGCAGCTTAGCGGCAGGGGCTATCTACGAGCAGTACTTC. This translates into CASSLAAGAIYEQYF. Complete variable domain (other parts from reference TRBV7-9 and TRBJ2-7): DTGVSQNPRHKITKRGQNVTFRCDPISEHNRLYWYRQTLGQGPEFLTYFQNEAQLEKSRLLSDRFSAERPKGSFSTLEIQRTEQGDSAMYLCASSLAAGAIYEQYFGPGTRLTVT.

CDR3 DNA sequence: TGTGCAAGTCGCTTAGTCGTATTGGGACTAGCGGGTATGAATACGCAGTATTTT. It yields the protein CASRLVVLGLAGMNTQYF. The chain joins TRBV12-2 to TRBJ2-3; TRBD2 was called by the table and not checked on the DNA. TRBV12-2 is an annotated pseudogene. The CDR3 totals 18 residues.

This clonotype appeared a few times. The V gene is TRBV14, the J gene TRBJ2-2; D not certain. V was shortened by 0 bases and J by 3 bases, with 11 bases between the two germline ends. Germline V CDR1 and CDR2: SGHDN, FVKESK. The CDR3 totals 16 residues. The CDR3 spells CASSQDRGFYTGELFF. Written as DNA, the CDR3 is TGTGCCAGCAGCCAAGATCGTGGATTTTACACCGGGGAGCTGTTTTTT.

This clonotype has a count of ten or more. This chain connects TRBV28 to TRBJ2-3; D not resolved. This CDR3 region has 12 residues. Germline V gene data show CDR1 as MDHEN and CDR2 as SYDVKM. The V end was cut by 6 bases, the J end by 0 bases, with 4 bases between. CDR3 loop: CASRPSTDTQYF. For the CDR3, the DNA is TGTGCCAGCAGGCCTAGCACAGATACGCAGTATTTT. Complete variable domain (other parts from reference TRBV28 and TRBJ2-3): DVKVTQSSRYLVKRTGEKVFLECVQDMDHENMFWYRQDPGLGLRLIYFSYDVKMKEKGDIPEGYSVSREKKERFSLILESASTNQTSMYLCASRPSTDTQYFGPGTRLTVL.

This clonotype was counted between two and nine times. The genes are TRBV2 and TRBJ2-2, with 7 positions matching TRBD2. The CDR3 has 15 amino acids. Trimming took 3 bases from V and 4 from J; bases not matched to a gene: 5. The germline CDR1 and CDR2 sequences are SNHLY and FYNNEI. The chain's CDR3 is CASSESGRVTGELFF. The CDR3 nucleotides read TGTGCCAGCAGTGAGTCAGGGAGGGTCACCGGGGAGCTGTTTTTT.

CDR3 nucleotide sequence: TGTGCCAGCAGCTTCTCTAGCGGGACCTCCTACAATGAGCAGTTCTTC. It yields the protein CASSFSSGTSYNEQFF. This chain links TRBV11-2 with TRBJ2-1; 9 bases line up with TRBD2. The V segment lost 3 bases and the J segment 0 bases; nucleotides outside the gene matches: 3. The germline gives CDR1 SGHAT, CDR2 FQNNGV. The CDR3 contains 16 residues.

This clonotype came up a few times. Here the CDR3 reads CATSRDPASSYNEQFF. DNA of the CDR3: TGTGCCACCAGCAGAGACCCAGCTAGCTCCTACAATGAGCAGTTCTTC. The chain couples TRBV15 to TRBJ2-1; D remains unclear. Germline V gene data show CDR1 as LNHNV and CDR2 as YYDKDF (reference sequence). This CDR3 contains 16 residues. Trimming left V 0 bases short and J 0 bases short, with 9 bases between.

With respect to this clonotype: It may be a read error: a sequence one base away is much more abundant. The chain recombines TRBV5-1 with TRBJ2-7; D gene ambiguous. This CDR3 has 15 residues. Trimming took 0 bases from V and 3 from J, leaving 13 bases between them. Looked up from germline, CDR1 is SGHRS and CDR2 is YFSETQ. DNA for the CDR3: TGCGCCAGCAGCTTGGCGGCGACCAATGACTACGAGCAGTACTTC. Encoded protein: CASSLAATNDYEQYF.

The chain has TRBV15 and TRBJ1-1; D is unresolved. Germline CDR1 and CDR2: LNHNV and YYDKDF (reference sequence). Trimming left V 0 bases short and J 5 bases short, with 4 bases between. The CDR3 spans 12 residues. The chain's CDR3 is CATSRDDTEAFF. The CDR3 DNA reads TGTGCCACCAGCAGAGATGATACTGAAGCTTTCTTT.

This clonotype was recorded a few times. This CDR3 reads CASILSQGGSNEQFF. CDR3 coding DNA: TGTGCCAGCATCCTGTCGCAGGGGGGATCCAATGAGCAGTTCTTC. The V and J genes are TRBV12-3 or TRBV12-4 and TRBJ2-1; possibly TRBD1 for D (7 bases). Trimming shortened V by 7 bases and J by 6 bases, and 19 bases separated the two germline ends. CDR3 size: 15 residues.

The genes are TRBV11-1 and TRBJ2-7; 7 bases map to TRBD2. V shed 3 bases, J shed 0 bases, and the junction held 2 bases outside the gene matches. The CDR3 has 14 residues. Germline values: CDR1 SGHAT, CDR2 FQDESV (reference sequence). DNA for the CDR3: TGTGCCAGCAGCTTGCTAGCGGCCTCCTACGAGCAGTACTTC. This translates into CASSLLAASYEQYF. Complete variable domain (other parts from reference TRBV11-1 and TRBJ2-7): EAEVAQSPRYKITEKSQAVAFWCDPISGHATLYWYRQILGQGPELLVQFQDESVVDDSQLPKDRFSAERLKGVDSTLKIQPAELGDSAMYLCASSLLAASYEQYFGPGTRLTVT.

This clonotype was counted between two and nine times. The DNA of the CDR3 is TGCAGCGTTGAGGGACAGGGGGCGGGTGAAGCTTTCTTT. As protein: CSVEGQGAGEAFF. The chain has TRBV29-1 and TRBJ1-1; 12 bases are shared with TRBD1. V shed 3 bases and J 7 bases; nucleotides not matched to a gene: 3. CDR1 is SQVTM and CDR2 is ANQGSEA in the germline V gene. There are 13 residues in the CDR3.

This clonotype was seen a few times. The gene calls are TRBV20-1 and TRBJ2-1; the match to TRBD2 covers 7 bases. V gave up 5 bases and J gave up 8 bases; unmatched junction bases: 12. The CDR3 extends over 14 amino acids. From germline, CDR1 is DFQATT and CDR2 SNEGSKA (reference sequence). The CDR3 DNA reads as TGCAGTGCTTCTGCCGGGGGGATGGACTATGAGCAGTTCTTC. Translating it yields CSASAGGMDYEQFF.

This clonotype was seen a few times. This chain joins TRBV7-2 and TRBJ2-4; 9 bases fit TRBD1. The V gene end was trimmed by 2 bases and the J gene end by 3 bases; junction bases not matched to a gene: 5. The CDR3 loop spans 16 amino acids. CDR1 is SGHTA and CDR2 is FQGNSA in the germline V gene. The CDR3 loop is CASSLTGGDVKNIQYF. CDR3 bases: TGTGCCAGCAGCTTAACAGGGGGCGATGTCAAAAACATTCAGTACTTC.

The V call is TRBV7-3, the J call TRBJ2-2, with a possible D match to TRBD1 (5 bases). CDR1 is SGHTA, CDR2 FQGTGA, per germline. The V and J ends lost 5 bases and 6 bases respectively, with 10 bases between them. This CDR3 has 13 amino acids. CDR3: CASSPRGAGELFF. CDR3 bases: TGTGCCAGCAGCCCTAGGGGTGCCGGGGAGCTGTTTTTT.

The chain uses TRBV7-9 and TRBJ1-5; D may be TRBD1 (6 bases). V was trimmed by 5 bases and J by 3 bases, leaving 14 bases between them. This CDR3 has 15 amino acids. The germline CDR1 and CDR2 sequences are SEHNR and FQNEAQ (reference sequence). CDR3 protein: CASSLRGSDNQPQHF. The CDR3 nucleotides are TGTGCCAGCAGCCTCAGGGGAAGTGACAATCAGCCCCAGCATTTT.

The rearrangement links TRBV10-3 to TRBJ1-2, with TRBD1 identical over 8 bases. This CDR3 spans 16 amino acids. Germline CDR1 ENHRY, CDR2 SYGVKD. The J segment lost 3 bases and the V segment lost 3 bases, leaving 9 bases of the junction unmatched. The CDR3 spells CAISDKEGQVDYGYTF. The CDR3 region has the DNA TGTGCCATCAGTGACAAGGAGGGACAGGTGGACTATGGCTACACCTTC.

This clonotype was observed a handful of times. The chain is built from TRBV6-5 and TRBJ2-1; 7 bases are a match to TRBD2. V was clipped by 7 bases and J by 5 bases; unmatched bases: 5. Germline V gene lookup returns CDR1 MNHEY and CDR2 SVGAGI. The CDR3 loop spans 13 amino acids. The CDR3 loop reads CASKSGIDNEQFF. The CDR3 region has the DNA TGTGCCAGCAAGAGCGGGATAGACAATGAGCAGTTCTTC.

This clonotype occurred a few times. V usage is TRBV28 and J usage is TRBJ1-2; the D is unclear. CDR1 MDHEN and CDR2 SYDVKM come from the germline V gene. Between the trimmed V and J ends, which lost 10 bases and 4 bases, there was a span of 13 bases. This CDR3 region has 12 residues. The chain's CDR3 is CAIERGGYGYTF. CDR3 DNA: TGTGCCATCGAAAGAGGTGGCTATGGCTACACCTTC.

The rearrangement joins TRBV6-2 or TRBV6-3 to TRBJ2-1, with D uncertain. This CDR3 has 13 amino acids. CDR1 and CDR2 (germline): MNHEY, SVGEGT. Deletions cut 2 bases from V and 3 bases from J, with 5 bases between. CDR3 in DNA: TGTGCCAGCAGTTACCCCCGCTACAATGAGCAGTTCTTC. This sequence encodes CASSYPRYNEQFF.

This clonotype was observed at least ten times. This sequence joins TRBV9 and TRBJ2-2, with D tentatively TRBD1 (5 bases). Germline V gives CDR1 SGDLS, CDR2 YYNGEE. Between the trimmed V and J ends, which lost 4 bases and 5 bases, there was a span of 6 bases. There are 12 residues in the CDR3. The CDR3 reads CASSPGTGELFF. The CDR3 DNA reads TGTGCCAGCAGCCCAGGGACCGGGGAGCTGTTTTTT.

There are many counts of this clonotype. The rearrangement uses TRBV5-1 and TRBJ2-5; D unclear. V shed 4 bases and J shed 5 bases, with 12 bases lying between them. The CDR3 spans 13 residues. Germline V CDR1 and CDR2: SGHRS, YFSETQ. The DNA for the CDR3 is TGCGCCAGCAGCCCACAGTCCCAGGAGACCCAGTACTTC. Residues: CASSPQSQETQYF.

This chain joins TRBV2 and TRBJ2-1; D is possibly TRBD1 (7 bases). The V gene lost 4 bases and the J gene lost 0 bases, with 22 bases spanning the gap. From germline, CDR1 is SNHLY and CDR2 FYNNEI. The CDR3 has 19 amino acids. CDR3 sequence (DNA): TGTGCCAGCAGTGCCCCAAGGGGCGGGACAGAGAACTCCTACAATGAGCAGTTCTTC. It translates to CASSAPRGGTENSYNEQFF.

This chain joins TRBV6-5 and TRBJ1-6; no firm D call. This CDR3 is 15 amino acids long. Germline values: CDR1 MNHEY, CDR2 SVGAGI. Trimming took 6 bases from V and 5 from J, leaving 14 bases between them. CDR3 in amino acids: CASRATLTNNSPLHF. In DNA form, the CDR3 reads TGTGCCAGCAGGGCGACGTTGACCAATAATTCACCCCTCCACTTT.

In this sample, this clonotype turned up a few times. The genes are TRBV6-6 and TRBJ1-5, with a possible D match to TRBD1 (6 bases). V lost 8 bases and J 1 base, leaving 12 bases between the germline ends. The CDR3 runs 14 residues. Germline V gives CDR1 MNHNY, CDR2 SVGAGI (reference sequence). This chain's CDR3 is CASGSGQSNQPQHF. CDR3 DNA sequence: TGTGCCAGCGGCTCCGGACAGAGCAATCAGCCCCAGCATTTT.

In its sample, this clonotype was seen a few times. The rearrangement links TRBV19 to TRBJ2-7; 9 bases line up with TRBD1. The CDR3 has 14 amino acids. In germline, CDR1 is LNHDA, CDR2 SQIVND (reference sequence). After removal of 7 bases from V and 3 bases from J, the junction contained 7 bases not matched to a gene. DNA for the CDR3: TGTGCCAGTACCCCCGGGACAGGGTTCTACGAGCAGTACTTC. It yields the protein CASTPGTGFYEQYF.

V is TRBV6-5 and J is TRBJ1-3; D is uncertain. Germline V CDR1 and CDR2: MNHEY, SVGAGI. The V end lost 2 bases, the J end lost 4 bases, and 9 bases lay between the germline ends. CDR3 length: 14 residues. CDR3 sequence: CASSYTGYGNTIYF. The CDR3 region has the DNA TGTGCCAGCAGTTACACGGGTTACGGAAACACCATATATTTT.

V gene TRBV6-2 or TRBV6-3 combines with J gene TRBJ1-4; D is undetermined. There are 13 residues in the CDR3. Germline CDR1 and CDR2: MNHEY and SVGEGT. Between the trimmed V and J ends, which lost 4 bases and 12 bases, there was a span of 15 bases. Here the CDR3 DNA reads TGTGCCAGCAGTTCCCTAAGAGGAATGGAACTGTTTTTT. It yields the protein CASSSLRGMELFF.